The rows below give T cell receptor beta chains drawn from one sample of a study of T-cell memory formation after mild COVID-19. Using its own MiXCR run on the 5' RACE reads, TCRdb lists one record per CDR3 protein. The sample shows some 320,000 distinct CDR3 sequences, around an eighth of them seen only once. The specimen was PBMCs or a T cell subset sorted from them (not recorded which). These TCRs come from a young man who had mild COVID-19 (a few samples of this study predate the infection). Cell type and time point are not known. CDR3s include the opening cysteine and the closing phenylalanine or tryptophan. Fields, in order: D gene, clone size, V gene, J gene, CDR3 DNA, CDR3 protein. D genes are given only for firm matches. Not all rows give a size; the values are once, few, many and, for expanded clones, a class.

D gene: TRBD2; clone size: .; V gene: TRBV5-1; J gene: TRBJ2-3; CDR3 DNA: TGCGCCAGCAGCTTGGCTAGCGGGTCCACAGATACGCAGTATTTT; CDR3 protein: CASSLASGSTDTQYF
D gene: .; clone size: few; V gene: TRBV6-2/TRBV6-3; J gene: TRBJ2-7; CDR3 DNA: TGTGCCAGCAGTGCCAGGGTGGGGGTCTACGAGCAGTACTTC; CDR3 protein: CASSARVGVYEQYF
D gene: .; clone size: .; V gene: TRBV20-1; J gene: TRBJ2-7; CDR3 DNA: TGCAGTGCTAGAGCCCTCGAGGACTTTCCCGAGCAGTACTTC; CDR3 protein: CSARALEDFPEQYF
D gene: TRBD2; clone size: few; V gene: TRBV9; J gene: TRBJ2-3; CDR3 DNA: TGTGCCAGCAGCGTAGGGAAACTAGCGGGGGGTCCTACGCAGTATTTT; CDR3 protein: CASSVGKLAGGPTQYF
D gene: .; clone size: few; V gene: TRBV2; J gene: TRBJ1-5; CDR3 DNA: TGTGCCAGCAGTGATGGGGTTAGCAATCAGCCCCAGCATTTT; CDR3 protein: CASSDGVSNQPQHF
D gene: TRBD2; clone size: .; V gene: TRBV11-2; J gene: TRBJ2-2; CDR3 DNA: TGTGCCAGCAGCTTAGAGGGACTAGTAGCTGGGGAGCTGTTTTTT; CDR3 protein: CASSLEGLVAGELFF
D gene: .; clone size: .; V gene: TRBV5-1; J gene: TRBJ1-5; CDR3 DNA: TGCGCCAGCAGCAGGCTCCCAGATCAGCCCCAGCATTTT; CDR3 protein: CASSRLPDQPQHF
D gene: TRBD1; clone size: .; V gene: TRBV6-5; J gene: TRBJ1-1; CDR3 DNA: TGTGCCAGCAGAGAGGACAGGGGCCGCGGTCGGGCTTTCTTT; CDR3 protein: CASREDRGRGRAFF
D gene: TRBD1; clone size: .; V gene: TRBV5-1; J gene: TRBJ2-3; CDR3 DNA: TGCGCCAGCAGCCTTCCTAACAGGGGTCTCAAACCAGATACGCAGTATTTT; CDR3 protein: CASSLPNRGLKPDTQYF
D gene: .; clone size: few; V gene: TRBV6-5; J gene: TRBJ1-3; CDR3 DNA: TGTGCCAGCACTCGGGACGGGGGCTCTGGAAACACCATATATTTT; CDR3 protein: CASTRDGGSGNTIYF
D gene: .; clone size: .; V gene: TRBV4-2; J gene: TRBJ1-5; CDR3 DNA: TGTGCCAGCAGCCAAGGTGGGGACGGGGGCCAGCCCCAGCATTTT; CDR3 protein: CASSQGGDGGQPQHF
D gene: .; clone size: many; V gene: TRBV7-8; J gene: TRBJ2-6; CDR3 DNA: TGTGCCAGCAGCTTAGTGCCGGGGGTTGGGGCCAACGTCCTGACTTTC; CDR3 protein: CASSLVPGVGANVLTF
D gene: .; clone size: .; V gene: TRBV20-1; J gene: TRBJ1-4; CDR3 DNA: TGCAGTGCTACAGACAGGAGGGGGGAAAAACTGTTTTTT; CDR3 protein: CSATDRRGEKLFF
D gene: TRBD1; clone size: many; V gene: TRBV29-1; J gene: TRBJ2-5; CDR3 DNA: TGCAGCGTTGGGACAGGGGGCGAGACCCAGTACTTC; CDR3 protein: CSVGTGGETQYF
D gene: .; clone size: .; V gene: TRBV27; J gene: TRBJ2-3; CDR3 DNA: TGTGCCAGCAGTACGTACCGTAGCACAGATACGCAGTATTTT; CDR3 protein: CASSTYRSTDTQYF
D gene: .; clone size: few; V gene: TRBV9; J gene: TRBJ2-3; CDR3 DNA: TGTGCCAGCAGCGTGCTAGGAGGTACGCAGTATTTT; CDR3 protein: CASSVLGGTQYF
D gene: .; clone size: .; V gene: TRBV6-2/TRBV6-3; J gene: TRBJ2-5; CDR3 DNA: TGTGCCAGCAGTTACCGACTACTTGACAGTCATGGTGTGCGAGACCAAGAGACCCAGTACTTC; CDR3 protein: CASSYRLLDSHGVRDQETQYF